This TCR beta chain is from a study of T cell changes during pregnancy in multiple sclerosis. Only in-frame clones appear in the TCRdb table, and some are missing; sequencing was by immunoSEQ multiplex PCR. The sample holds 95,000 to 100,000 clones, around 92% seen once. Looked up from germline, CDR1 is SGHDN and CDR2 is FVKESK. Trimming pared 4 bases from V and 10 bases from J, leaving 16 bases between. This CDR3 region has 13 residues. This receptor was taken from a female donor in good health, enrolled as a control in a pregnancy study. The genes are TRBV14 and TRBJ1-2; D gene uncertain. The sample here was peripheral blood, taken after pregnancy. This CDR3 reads CASSPSQVRAYTF. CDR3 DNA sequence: TGTGCCAGCAGCCCCTCCCAGGTCCGCGCCTACACCTTC.